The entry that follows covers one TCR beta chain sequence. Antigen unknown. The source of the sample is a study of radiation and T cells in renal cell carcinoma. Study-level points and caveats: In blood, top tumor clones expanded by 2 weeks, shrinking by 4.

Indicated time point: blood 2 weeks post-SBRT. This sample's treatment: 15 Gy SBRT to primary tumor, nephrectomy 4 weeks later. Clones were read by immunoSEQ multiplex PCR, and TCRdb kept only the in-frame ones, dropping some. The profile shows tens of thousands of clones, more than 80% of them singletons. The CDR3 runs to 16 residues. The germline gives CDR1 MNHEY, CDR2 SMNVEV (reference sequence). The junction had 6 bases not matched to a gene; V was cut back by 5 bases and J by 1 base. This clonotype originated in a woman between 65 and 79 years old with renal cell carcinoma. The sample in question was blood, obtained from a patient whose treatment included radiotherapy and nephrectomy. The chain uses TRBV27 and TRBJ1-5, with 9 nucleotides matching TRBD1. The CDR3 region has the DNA TGTGCCAGCAGTCCTGGGACAGGGATCAGCAATCAGCCCCAGCATTTT. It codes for CASSPGTGISNQPQHF.